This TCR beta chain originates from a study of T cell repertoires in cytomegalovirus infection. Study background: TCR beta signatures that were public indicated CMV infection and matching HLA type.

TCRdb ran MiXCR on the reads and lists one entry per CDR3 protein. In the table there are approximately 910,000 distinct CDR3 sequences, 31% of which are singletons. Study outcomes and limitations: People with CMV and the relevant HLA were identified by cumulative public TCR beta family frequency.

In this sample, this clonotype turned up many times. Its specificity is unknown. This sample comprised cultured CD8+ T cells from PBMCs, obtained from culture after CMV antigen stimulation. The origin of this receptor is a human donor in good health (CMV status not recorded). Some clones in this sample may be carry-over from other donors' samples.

The CDR3 DNA is TGTGCCAGCAGTTATGGGACAGGGCTGAATTACAATGAGCAGTTCTTC. The encoded protein is CASSYGTGLNYNEQFF. V usage is TRBV28 and J usage is TRBJ2-1, with TRBD1 matching over 9 bases. Germline loops: CDR1 MDHEN, CDR2 SYDVKM. This CDR3 has 16 residues. Trimming at V came to 4 bases and at J to 4 bases, leaving 8 bases not matched to a gene.